The T cell receptor beta chain under discussion was sequenced for a study of blood T cell repertoires in COVID-19. Across the whole study: Donors in the United States, Italy and Spain gave samples during acute or convalescent COVID-19. PBMCs, B-cell-depleted T cells, or T cells were the source of the cDNA or gDNA that made up the material.

This CDR3 contains 13 residues. The V and J ends lost 1 base and 8 bases respectively, with 12 bases between them. In germline, CDR1 is SGHNT, CDR2 YYREEE (reference sequence). A few counts support this clone. Using immunoSEQ multiplex PCR, the repertoire was profiled, and TCRdb retains in-frame clones only, with some absent. The sample has 50,000 to 80,000 clones; more than 75% are singletons. The sample comprised PBMCs or T cells enriched from blood (not recorded which). The origin of this receptor is a woman between 35 and 50 years old who had recovered from COVID-19. The chain links TRBV5-4 to TRBJ1-2, with D tentatively TRBD1 (5 bases). The CDR3 region has the DNA TGTGCCAGCAGCTTGTCCAGGGCACAAGGCTACACCTTC. The encoded protein is CASSLSRAQGYTF.